This TCR beta chain was documented in a study of response to subunit inactivated influenza vaccine. TCRdb fed the RT-PCR reads into MiXCR, producing one record per CDR3 protein. The sample holds hundreds of thousands of distinct CDR3 sequences, about an eighth seen once. This CDR3 has 15 residues. The germline V gene encodes CDR1 SGHDN and CDR2 FVKESK. Trimming removed 1 base at V and 5 bases at J, with 12 bases between. The material was PBMCs from blood, obtained roughly 45 days after vaccination. This chain links TRBV14 with TRBJ2-1; tentatively, D is TRBD2 (6 bases). The TCR was taken from a man aged 50-59 years who received an inactivated influenza vaccine. The CDR3 sequence is CASSQARLVHNEQFF. The CDR3 nucleotides read TGTGCCAGCAGCCAAGCCAGACTAGTACACAATGAGCAGTTCTTC. The full variable domain, its missing parts supplied by reference TRBV14 and TRBJ2-1, is EAGVTQFPSHSVIEKGQTVTLRCDPISGHDNLYWYRRVMGKEIKFLLHFVKESKQDESGMPNNRFLAERTGGTYSTLKVQPAELEDSGVYFCASSQARLVHNEQFFGPGTRLTVL.